There are a few counts of the clone carrying this TCR beta chain. The assay was immunoSEQ multiplex PCR, and TCRdb's table has in-frame clones only and misses some. The sample has 150,000 or so clones; roughly nine tenths are singletons. This entry belongs to a study of blood T cell repertoires in COVID-19. Turning to the study itself: Italy, Spain and the United States were the sources of the convalescent and acute COVID-19 samples.

This CDR3 has 15 residues. V gave up 2 bases and J gave up 0 bases, with 5 bases separating them. CDR1 is KGHSH and CDR2 is LQKENI in the germline V gene. J is TRBJ1-6 and V is TRBV18, with no clear D. The sequence came from a man aged 55 to 70 with active or convalescent COVID-19. Source material: peripheral blood. The CDR3 region has the DNA TGTGCCAGCTCACCATCGAGCTCCTATAATTCACCCCTCCACTTT. It codes for CASSPSSSYNSPLHF.